The subject of this entry is one TCR beta chain. The sample is drawn from a study of blood T cell repertoires in COVID-19. Looking at the study overall: Material from acute and convalescent COVID-19 was sourced from the United States, Italy and Spain. From T cells, B-cell-depleted T cells, or PBMCs came the material, which was cDNA or gDNA.

In the source study's methods: Amplification from reference gene primers served as the basis for estimated nucleated cell counts. This table comes from immunoSEQ multiplex PCR, and its TCRdb copy is limited to in-frame clones, with some not included. V and J calls and clone size are copied from that table; D and trimming were computed from the DNA. Of around 250,000 clones listed, approximately 89% are singletons. Trimming took off 6 bases at V and 7 bases at J, with 13 bases between the two ends. Germline V CDR1 and CDR2: LGHDT, YNNKEL (reference sequence). The CDR3 covers 13 residues. Study members were between 18 and 89 years old and lived in 20 to 25 US regions.

The genes are TRBV3-1 (or the pseudogene TRBV3-2) and TRBJ2-1, with D perhaps TRBD2 (6 bases). The receptor was derived from a woman in her thirties or forties with acute COVID-19. The sequenced sample was PBMCs or T cells enriched from blood (not recorded which). CDR3 DNA: TGTGCCAGCAGTCTTTGGGGGGAGAATGAGCAGTTCTTC. This gives the protein CASSLWGENEQFF.